A single sample gave rise to the 8 T cell receptor beta chains below, sequenced in a study of identical twins. A single record per CDR3 protein comes from TCRdb applying MiXCR to the 5' RACE reads. The sample consists of 350,000 or so distinct CDR3 sequences, 9% of them appearing once. Input material: naive T cells sorted from blood. The origin of the receptors is a woman aged 50 to 60 in good health.

This clonotype was counted between two and nine times. The rearrangement links TRBV27 to TRBJ1-2; 7 bases fit TRBD1. V trimming: 6 bases; J trimming: 2 bases; junction bases outside the gene matches: 12. CDR3 length: 16 amino acids. The V gene's germline CDR1 is MNHEY and CDR2 SMNVEV (reference sequence). The CDR3 coding sequence is TGTGCCAGCAGACCATCTACAGGGGCCAGAAACTATGGCTACACCTTC. It is translated as CASRPSTGARNYGYTF.

This clonotype was seen a few times. The rearrangement joins TRBV6-2 or TRBV6-3 to TRBJ1-2, with TRBD1 matching 9 bases. The V gene end was trimmed by 6 bases and the J gene end by 10 bases; junction bases not matched to a gene: 9. From germline, CDR1 is MNHEY and CDR2 SVGEGT. The length of the CDR3 is 13 residues. The CDR3, as DNA: TGTGCCAGCAGCGCCGGGACAGGGTTTCCCTACACCTTC. This sequence encodes CASSAGTGFPYTF.

This clonotype came up a few times. The rearrangement links TRBV25-1 to TRBJ2-1; D not resolved. This CDR3 is built from 12 residues. The V gene's germline CDR1 is MGHDK and CDR2 SYGVNS. V lost 3 bases, J lost 8 bases, and 8 bases lay in between. The CDR3 DNA follows: TGTGCCAGCAGTGATACGGGTGATGAGCAGTTCTTC. It translates to CASSDTGDEQFF. Complete variable domain (other parts from reference TRBV25-1 and TRBJ2-1): EADIYQTPRYLVIGTGKKITLECSQTMGHDKMYWYQQDPGMELHLIHYSYGVNSTEKGDLSSESTVSRIRTEHFPLTLESARPSHTSQYLCASSDTGDEQFFGPGTRLTVL.

In its sample, this clonotype was seen a few times. The chain combines TRBV10-3 with TRBJ2-1, with D perhaps TRBD2 (6 bases). V gave up 6 bases and J gave up 4 bases, with 16 bases separating them. The CDR3 loop spans 15 amino acids. Looked up from germline, CDR1 is ENHRY and CDR2 is SYGVKD. The chain's CDR3 is CAIRRDSQPYNEQFF. In DNA form, the CDR3 reads TGTGCCATCAGGCGGGACTCTCAACCGTACAATGAGCAGTTCTTC.

The chain has TRBV5-1 and TRBJ1-1, with no clear D. The germline V gene encodes CDR1 SGHRS and CDR2 YFSETQ. V shed 4 bases and J shed 0 bases, with 13 bases lying between them. The CDR3 consists of 15 residues. CDR3 DNA sequence: TGCGCCAGCAGCCCTCACCTCAAGATGAACACTGAAGCTTTCTTT. Protein product: CASSPHLKMNTEAFF.

The chain carries TRBV10-3 and TRBJ1-4, with 7 bases fitting TRBD1. The germline CDR1 and CDR2 sequences are ENHRY and SYGVKD. The CDR3 runs 14 residues. The ends lost 4 bases at V and 8 bases at J; junction bases unmatched: 7. Here the CDR3 DNA reads TGTGCCATCAGTGGACAGGGAGGAAACGAAAAACTGTTTTTT. Its translation: CAISGQGGNEKLFF.

V gene TRBV7-9 combines with J gene TRBJ1-2; 7 bases are a match to TRBD1. Trimming cost V 8 bases and J 8 bases; bases outside gene matches: 14. Per the germline V gene, CDR1 is SEHNR and CDR2 is FQNEAQ (reference sequence). This CDR3 comprises 14 residues. For the CDR3, the DNA is TGTGCCAGCGATCGCGTAGGGGGCGCGGGCGGCTACACCTTC. This encodes CASDRVGGAGGYTF.

This clonotype was seen more than once but under ten times. The chain combines TRBV6-1 with TRBJ2-2; tentatively, D is TRBD1 (6 bases). Germline lookup yields CDR1 MNHNS and CDR2 SASEGT. The CDR3 extends over 14 amino acids. Trimming left V 2 bases short and J 7 bases short, with 11 bases between. CDR3 nucleotides: TGTGCCAGCAGTGAACTTCAGGGGAACGGGGAGCTGTTTTTT. Its protein is CASSELQGNGELFF.